Described below is a single TCR beta chain sequence and its context. This receptor's antigen is unknown. Per-base quality was not reported, and no clone a single base away is much larger than it. This record comes from a study of CD8+ T cells in alopecia areata (dated 2018 in TCRdb). For the study in its entirety: Treated patients were enrolled in an open-label pilot trial of oral tofacitinib, 5 to 10 mg twice daily, for moderate-to-severe alopecia areata. Tofacitinib was administered for 6 to 18 months, and 6 months of follow-up off drug were then conducted to assess delayed response and recurrence. For the treated patients, the SALT score, which quantifies what percentage of scalp surface area is affected, served as the measure of disease severity. High-throughput TCRbeta sequencing was used to examine T cell clonal expansion in alopecia areata in both the C3H/HeJ mouse model and human patients. Human TCRbeta sequencing covered scalp tissue and sorted CD4+ and CD8+ peripheral blood T cells from patchy and totalis/universalis alopecia areata patients and healthy controls. Biopsies were taken from tofacitinib-treated patients at baseline and again at 4 and 24 weeks into treatment, and several of those patients also had a later scalp biopsy. Scalp clonality was compared across normal scalp (n=4), patchy alopecia areata scalp (n=8), and alopecia totalis/universalis scalp (n=8). The RNA source kit depended on sample type: the PAXgene miRNA kit for fixed scalp, the miRNeasy kit for PBMCs, and the RNeasy kit for mouse skin. TCRbeta CDR3 regions were amplified by immunoSEQ multiplex PCR using 35 Vbeta forward and 13 Jbeta reverse primers. The paper as a whole reports these results and caveats: Tofacitinib significantly decreased scalp clonality and the number of expanded CD8+ clones among the top 100 scalp clones. Lesional scalp, especially in alopecia totalis/universalis, showed higher clonality and more expanded CD8+ clones than normal scalp, suggesting antigenic drive. Many expanded lesional clones persisted in scalp and blood during tofacitinib treatment, which may partly explain relapse after stopping treatment. TCR sequences shared between patients were less clear than in mice, possibly partly because of HLA diversity in the patient population. Unlike mouse skin, which is dominated by gammadelta T cells, normal human skin has resident alphabeta T cells that are also sequenced, and this complicates analysis of the scalp TCR repertoire. Because the treated cohort was small and included a single nonresponder, larger studies are needed to assess links between baseline CD8+ expansion and response.

The library was built by means of the immunoSEQ multiplex PCR assay. To provide template for TCR sequencing, every sample had RNA extracted and reverse transcribed into cDNA. SuperScript III was used for first-strand cDNA synthesis, primed with a 2:1 mix of oligo-dT and random hexamers. A synthetic immune receptor repertoire was used to gauge amplification bias, and whatever bias remained was removed computationally. As for the original processing: Raw reads were preprocessed to remove errors, and CDR3 was defined by IMGT conventions from the conserved cysteine to phenylalanine. Clonality was computed by normalizing Shannon entropy by log2 of the number of productive unique TCRs and subtracting the result from 1. Whether each scalp clone was CD4 or CD8 was inferred by checking scalp TCRbeta sequences against the CD4 and CD8 repertoires from sorted blood. This is the immuneACCESS table as TCRdb keeps it, with only in-frame sequences that have V and J called. A part of the clones is gone; compared with another copy, unresolved V genes explain less than half, and the rest is unexplained. Clone size and V and J calls were adopted from that table, with D and trimming inferred from the DNA. This sample holds approximately 170,000 clones; approximately 57% were observed only once. Approximately 15% of the sample comes from the top ten.

A distance of 12 bases separates the germline ends of V and J, which lose 6 bases and 4 bases respectively. CDR1 and CDR2 (SQVTM, ANQGSEA) derive from the germline V gene. The CDR3 holds 12 amino acids from the cysteine to the phenylalanine. The entry retains the CDR3 DNA only, 36 bases that are in frame from base 1. Per the publication, the time point label means: less than 30 weeks on oral tofacitinib. The treatment or condition tag for this specimen amounts to: oral pan-JAK inhibitor, 5-10 mg twice daily. From alopecia areata patients, peripheral blood was collected along with lesional scalp punch biopsies. PBMCs were isolated by density centrifugation and stained for CD3, CD4 and CD8, after which CD4+ and CD8+ T cells were sorted on a FACSAria.

The source material was CD4+ T cells sorted from blood, sampled at week 24, from a patient treated with tofacitinib. The rearrangement combines TRBV29-1 with TRBJ2-5; TRBD2 is a possible D gene, resting on 6 matching bases. The sequence was collected from a human donor with alopecia areata. The CDR3 protein sequence reads: CSVEPGGETQYF. The DNA reads TGCAGCGTAGAACCCGGGGGAGAGACCCAGTACTTC.